The rows below give T cell receptor beta chains drawn from one sample of a study of tumor and adjacent non-tumor tissue in lung cancer. MiXCR, run by TCRdb on the multiplex PCR reads, gives a single entry per CDR3 protein. This table has 40,000 to 45,000 distinct CDR3 sequences, approximately 57% appearing once. Sequenced: distant non-tumor lung tissue. Receptors were obtained from a man aged 45-65 years with non-small cell lung cancer. CDR3s include the opening cysteine and the closing phenylalanine or tryptophan. The D gene is left open where the match is weak. A row's size may be missing; if present it is once, few, many or a size class.

d_gene,v_gene,abundance,j_gene,CDR3aa,CDR3nt
TRBD2,TRBV6-5,.,TRBJ2-2,CASSYRRLAGRTGELLF,TGTGCCAGCAGCTACCGCCGACTAGCGGGGCGGACCGGGGAGCTGCTTTTT
TRBD1,TRBV6-5,.,TRBJ2-4,CACNYSFVDRRDIQYF,TGTGCCTGCAATTACTCTTTCGTGGACAGGCGGGACATTCAGTACTTC
.,TRBV29-1,many,TRBJ1-2,CSVAEGGGGEYGYTF,TGCAGCGTTGCCGAAGGTGGTGGGGGAGAGTATGGCTACACCTTC
.,TRBV29-1,many,TRBJ1-2,CSVEENGDGYTF,TGCAGCGTTGAAGAGAATGGAGACGGCTACACCTTC
.,TRBV7-9,.,TRBJ2-7,CASRLDIYEQYF,TGTGCCAGCAGGTTAGACATTTACGAGCAGTACTTC
TRBD1,TRBV7-9,.,TRBJ2-7,CASNSPRQGRVYGQYF,TGTGCCAGCAACAGCCCCCGACAGGGCCGGGTATACGGGCAGTACTTC
TRBD1,TRBV20-1,.,TRBJ2-5,CSAGTGEGEETQYF,TGCAGTGCTGGGACAGGGGAAGGTGAAGAGACCCAGTACTTC
.,TRBV11-2,medium-sized,TRBJ2-5,CASSLSRETQYF,TGTGCCAGCAGCTTGTCCAGAGAGACCCAGTACTTC
.,TRBV5-1,.,TRBJ2-7,CASSLALGSSYEQYF,TGCGCCAGCAGCTTGGCGTTAGGGAGCTCCTACGAGCAGTACTTC
TRBD1,TRBV10-1,.,TRBJ2-1,CASSMDRHNEQFF,TGCGCCAGCAGTATGGACAGGCACAATGAGCAGTTCTTC
.,TRBV6-1,.,TRBJ2-1,CASSAGVYYKEQFF,TGTGCCAGCAGTGCGGGAGTCTACTATAAAGAGCAGTTCTTC
.,TRBV6-6,many,TRBJ1-2,CASSYTDRSGYTF,TGTGCCAGCAGTTACACCGACAGGTCTGGCTACACCTTC
.,TRBV5-1,.,TRBJ1-1,CASSLDGKGIETEAFF,TGCGCCAGCAGCTTGGACGGAAAGGGGATAGAGACTGAAGCTTTCTTT
.,TRBV5-1,.,TRBJ2-5,CASSLLSGLQETQYF,TGCGCCAGCAGCTTGTTGTCGGGTCTCCAAGAGACCCAGTACTTC
TRBD1,TRBV20-1,many,TRBJ1-4,CSARAGGLANEKLFF,TGCAGTGCTAGGGCAGGGGGCTTGGCTAATGAAAAACTGTTTTTT
.,TRBV28,few,TRBJ2-7,CASSSLGDMSYEQYF,TGTGCCAGCAGTTCTCTAGGGGACATGTCCTACGAGCAGTACTTC